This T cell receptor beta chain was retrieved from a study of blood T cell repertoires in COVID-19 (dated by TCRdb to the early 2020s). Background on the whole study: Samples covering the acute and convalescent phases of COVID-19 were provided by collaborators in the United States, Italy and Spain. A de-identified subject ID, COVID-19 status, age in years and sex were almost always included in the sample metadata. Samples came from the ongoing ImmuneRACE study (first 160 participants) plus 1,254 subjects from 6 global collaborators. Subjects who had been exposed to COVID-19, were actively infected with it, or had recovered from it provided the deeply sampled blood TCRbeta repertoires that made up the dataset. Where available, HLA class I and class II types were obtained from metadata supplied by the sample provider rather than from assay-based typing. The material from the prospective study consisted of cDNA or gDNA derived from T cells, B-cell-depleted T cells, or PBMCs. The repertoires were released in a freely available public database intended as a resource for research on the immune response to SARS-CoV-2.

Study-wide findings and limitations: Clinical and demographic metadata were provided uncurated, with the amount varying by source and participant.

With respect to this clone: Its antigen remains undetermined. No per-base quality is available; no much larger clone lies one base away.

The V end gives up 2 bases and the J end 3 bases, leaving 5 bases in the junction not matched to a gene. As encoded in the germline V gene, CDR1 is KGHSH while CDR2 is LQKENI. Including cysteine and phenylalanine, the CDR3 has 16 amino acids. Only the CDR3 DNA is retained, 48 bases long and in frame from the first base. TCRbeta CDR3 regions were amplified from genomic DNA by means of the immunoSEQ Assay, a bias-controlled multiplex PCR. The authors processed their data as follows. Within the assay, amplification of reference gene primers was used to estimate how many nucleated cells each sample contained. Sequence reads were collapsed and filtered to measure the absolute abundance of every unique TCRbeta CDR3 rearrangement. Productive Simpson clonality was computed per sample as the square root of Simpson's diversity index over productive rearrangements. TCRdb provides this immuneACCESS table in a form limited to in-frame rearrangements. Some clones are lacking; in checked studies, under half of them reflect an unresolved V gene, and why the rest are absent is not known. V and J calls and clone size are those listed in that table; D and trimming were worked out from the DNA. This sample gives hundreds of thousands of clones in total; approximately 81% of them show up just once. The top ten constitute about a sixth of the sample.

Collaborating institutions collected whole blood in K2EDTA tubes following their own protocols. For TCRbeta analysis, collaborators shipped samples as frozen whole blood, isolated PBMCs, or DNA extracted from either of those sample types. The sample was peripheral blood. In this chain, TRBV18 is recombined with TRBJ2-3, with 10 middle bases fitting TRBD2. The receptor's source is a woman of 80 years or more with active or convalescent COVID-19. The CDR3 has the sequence CASSPSSGSITDTQYF. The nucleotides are TGTGCCAGCTCACCATCTAGCGGGAGTATTACAGATACGCAGTATTTT.